Included here is one T cell receptor beta chain sequence, with context. Using immunoSEQ multiplex PCR, the repertoire was profiled, and TCRdb retains in-frame clones only, with some absent. This sample has 75,000 or so clones, with roughly 82% found just once. This record comes from a study of blood T cell repertoires in COVID-19. Study background: The origin of the acute and convalescent COVID-19 samples was the United States, Italy and Spain. T cells, B-cell-depleted T cells, or PBMCs provided the cDNA or gDNA that served as material.

Trimming took off 1 base at V and 3 bases at J, with 7 bases between the two ends. CDR3 size: 13 residues. Germline CDR1 and CDR2: MNHEY and SMNVEV (reference sequence). The sequence was collected from a man aged 60-69 years with acute or convalescent COVID-19. Sequences were obtained from peripheral blood. V usage is TRBV27 and J usage is TRBJ2-7; tentatively, D is TRBD1 (5 bases). The CDR3 loop is CASSLFQGYEQYF. CDR3 in DNA: TGTGCCAGCAGTTTATTTCAGGGCTACGAGCAGTACTTC.